This T cell receptor beta chain is drawn from a study of OX40 agonist ivuxolimab in advanced cancers. In its sample, this clone was seen a few times. V lost 6 bases and J 4 bases, leaving 9 bases between the germline ends. CDR3 size: 11 residues. Germline loops: CDR1 DFQATT, CDR2 SNEGSKA (reference sequence). Repertoires were generated with immunoSEQ multiplex PCR, while TCRdb's copy carries only in-frame clones and drops some. The table shows roughly 60,000 clones, with around 86% occurring only once. The sequencing used CD4+ or CD8+ T cells sorted from blood, collected in a trial of the OX40 agonist ivuxolimab. The chain links TRBV20-1 to TRBJ1-2; D uncertain. This TCR derives from an adult with an advanced solid tumor such as melanoma, head and neck, liver or kidney cancer. CDR3 sequence: CSAPGFYGYTF. As DNA, the CDR3 is TGCAGTGCCCCGGGATTCTATGGCTACACCTTC.